This T cell receptor (beta chain) was identified during a study of blood T cell repertoires in COVID-19. Method: immunoSEQ multiplex PCR; TCRdb's copy keeps in-frame clones and lacks some. The sample holds 300,000 to 350,000 clones, 80% to 90% seen once. The TCR originated in a man aged 25-40 years who had recovered from COVID-19. Sequencing was performed on PBMCs or T cells enriched from blood (not recorded which).

CDR3 nucleotide sequence: TGTGCCATCAGTGAGACAGGGTTTGATGAAAAACTGTTTTTT. Translation: CAISETGFDEKLFF. The genes are TRBV10-3 and TRBJ1-4; a possible D gene is TRBD1 (6 bases). The V end was cut by 2 bases, the J end by 6 bases, with 10 bases between. Germline-derived CDR1 and CDR2 are ENHRY and SYGVKD. The CDR3 length is 14 residues.